The following is a T cell receptor beta chain sequence with its context. Antigen: not known. CDR1 is DFQATT and CDR2 is SNEGSKA in the germline V gene (reference sequence). Trimming cost V 0 bases and J 7 bases, with 15 bases left between them. The CDR3 has 14 residues. This record comes from a study of CD8+CD57+ T cells in acquired aplastic anemia. Looking at the study overall: DNA from sorted CD4+ and CD8+ cells averaged around 3.2 ug. Notes on the study in general: With respect to CD8+ Simpson's diversity, patients and controls did not differ significantly. The study identified more than 25 CD8+ CDR3 sequences shared by patients and controls.

Only patients with CD8+CD57+ cell expansion on flow cytometry were chosen for sequencing. A severe acquired aplastic anemia diagnosis applied to all patients. Investigators profiled TCR beta VDJ and CDR3 from genomic DNA template. TCRdb re-called the reads with MiXCR, one entry per CDR3 protein. The table shows 150,000 to 200,000 distinct CDR3 sequences, with roughly 48% occurring only once. Sequenced input: sorted CD4+, CD8+, or CD8+CD57+ T cells (not recorded which) from PBMCs. This receptor was obtained from a human donor with aplastic anemia. The chain joins TRBV20-1 to TRBJ1-1; maybe TRBD1 (6 bases). In DNA form, the CDR3 reads TGCAGTGCTAGAGATATGATGGGACAAAGTGAAGCTTTCTTT. This encodes CSARDMMGQSEAFF.